The present TCR beta chain was sequenced within a study of cytomegalovirus exposure and HLA in healthy donors. General study findings and limits: Earlier analysis found most TCR beta V segments productive about 90% or about 30% of the time.

Worth noting for this clone: The antigen remains undetermined.

It was healthy bone marrow donors who served as donors. At sampling all donors were nominally healthy, likely with unrecorded immune exposures. Primers included in the PCR were 60 Vbeta and 13 Jbeta primers. Profiled with immunoSEQ multiplex PCR; TCRdb holds only in-frame clones, not every one. The sample shows about 130,000 clones, 80% to 90% of them seen only once. The V end lost 5 bases, the J end lost 10 bases, and 18 bases lay between the germline ends. This CDR3 comprises 15 residues. In germline, CDR1 is SGHAT, CDR2 FQNNGV. The TCR sequence derives from a man aged 45 to 65 in good health and CMV-seronegative. V and J are TRBV11-2 and TRBJ1-6; a weak D match, TRBD1 (6 bases). Sequenced: PBMCs. The CDR3 DNA reads TGTGCCAGCAGCCAGTTGCCAGGGGCCAGGTCACCCCTCCACTTT. Its translation: CASSQLPGARSPLHF. The full variable domain, in which reference TRBV11-2 and TRBJ1-6 provide the parts outside the CDR3, is EAGVAQSPRYKIIEKRQSVAFWCNPISGHATLYWYQQILGQGPKLLIQFQNNGVVDDSQLPKDRFSAERLKGVDSTLKIQPAKLEDSAVYLCASSQLPGARSPLHFGNGTRLTVT.